The subject of this entry is one T cell receptor beta chain. The length of the CDR3 is 13 residues. Trimming removed 0 bases from V and 7 bases from J, with 9 bases in between. Germline V lookup: CDR1 SEHNR, CDR2 FQNEAQ (reference sequence). Each donor was a healthy Caucasian individual from Russia, aged roughly 6 to 90. It was with a sample-barcoded 5' primer and a J-beta primer mix that a second PCR of about 6 to 11 cycles was run. Carrying 12 random nucleotides, a template-switch adaptor labeled each individual cDNA molecule. TCRdb processed the 5' RACE reads anew with MiXCR; each CDR3 protein has one entry. The sample gives about 780,000 distinct CDR3 sequences, around 45% of which show up once; 15% to 20% is in the top ten. This specimen comes from a study of blood T cells in healthy people across ages.

The specimen sequenced was blood. The receptor comes from an elderly man in good health. This chain links TRBV7-9 with TRBJ2-5, with D hard to call. In DNA form, the CDR3 reads TGTGCCAGCAGCTTAGCTTCTGCCAGGACCCAGTACTTC. This encodes CASSLASARTQYF.